This TCR beta chain was sequenced for a study of CD8 T cells in Susac syndrome. The CDR3 has 15 residues. From germline, CDR1 is SGHRS and CDR2 YFSETQ. Trimming took 7 bases from V and 0 from J, leaving 16 bases between them. Random hexamers were used to reverse transcribe an amount of roughly 0.5 to 1 ug RNA. TCRdb reanalysed the immunoSEQ multiplex PCR reads using MiXCR and keeps one entry per CDR3 protein. The table records about 120,000 distinct CDR3 sequences, 92% of them present only once. The sequenced target, TCR beta, came from blood CD8+ and CD4+ T cells. Sequences were obtained from CD8+ T cells from PBMCs. The chain employs TRBV5-1 and TRBJ1-1, with D possibly matching TRBD1 (5 bases). This TCR was sampled from a human donor in good health. CDR3 DNA sequence: TGCGCCAGCTGGGACTCGACAGAGATGAACACTGAAGCTTTCTTT. Translation: CASWDSTEMNTEAFF.